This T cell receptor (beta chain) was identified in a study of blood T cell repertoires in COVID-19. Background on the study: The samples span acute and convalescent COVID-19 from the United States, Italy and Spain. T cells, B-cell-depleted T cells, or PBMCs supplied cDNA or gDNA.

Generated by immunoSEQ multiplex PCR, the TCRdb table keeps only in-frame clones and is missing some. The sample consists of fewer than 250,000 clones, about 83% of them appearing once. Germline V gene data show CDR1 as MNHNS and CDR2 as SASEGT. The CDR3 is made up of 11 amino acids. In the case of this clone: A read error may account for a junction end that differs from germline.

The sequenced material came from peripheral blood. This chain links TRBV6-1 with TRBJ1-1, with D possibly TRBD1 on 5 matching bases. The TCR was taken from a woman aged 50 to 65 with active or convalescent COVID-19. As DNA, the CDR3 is TGTGCCAGCAGTGATGGACCCAAGGGGTCTTTT. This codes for CASSDGPKGSF.